This entry features one T cell receptor (beta chain) sequence. Its antigen is not known. This sample was included in a study of blood T cells in healthy people across ages. Study results and limitations: Strongly correlated with naive T cell percentage was TCR beta diversity.

CDR3 size: 15 residues. The V and J ends lost 4 bases and 13 bases, in that order; junction bases with no gene match: 14. Per the germline V gene, CDR1 is KGHDR and CDR2 is SFDVKD. Primed by a sample-barcoded 5' primer and a J-beta primer mix, a second PCR proceeded for roughly 7 to 11 cycles. Using its own MiXCR run on the 5' RACE reads, TCRdb lists one record per CDR3 protein. The table records some 1.7 million distinct CDR3 sequences, under 30% of them present only once. V is TRBV24-1 and J is TRBJ2-5, with 10 nucleotides matching TRBD1. The clonotype was recovered from a woman in her 30s in good health. Sequencing was carried out using blood. The DNA of the CDR3 is TGTGCCACCAGTGACGCCGGGACAGGGGATAATGAGCGGTACTTC. Its protein is CATSDAGTGDNERYF.